These T cell receptor beta chains were read from a single sample in a study of beta chain features in type 1 diabetes. Generated by immunoSEQ multiplex PCR, the TCRdb table keeps only in-frame clones and is missing some. The profile shows 300,000 to 400,000 clones, 9.3% of them singletons. Sequencing input: central memory CD4+ T cells from blood. The source is a man aged 25-45 years with type 1 diabetes. Each CDR3 is given without its conserved first and last residue. Each record gives: V gene, J gene, CDR3 protein.

V: TRBV18
J: TRBJ1-4
CDR3: ASSPRDPRGADEKLF

V: TRBV6-5
J: TRBJ2-1
CDR3: ASSYAGQGAVNEQF

V: TRBV29-1
J: TRBJ2-7
CDR3: SVGDRETGEQY

V: TRBV5-6
J: TRBJ1-1
CDR3: ASSSPRYQGEGDTEAF

V: TRBV2
J: TRBJ2-4
CDR3: ASSDSTDLAKNIQY

V: TRBV7-9
J: TRBJ1-6
CDR3: ASSWGGGLISPLH

V: TRBV6-6
J: TRBJ1-3
CDR3: ASTRASDTIY

V: TRBV6-1
J: TRBJ2-7
CDR3: ASSPGQVYEQY

V: TRBV4-3
J: TRBJ2-2
CDR3: ASSHLTGELF

V: TRBV2
J: TRBJ2-2
CDR3: ASSWGQGDTGELF

V: TRBV4-3
J: TRBJ1-1
CDR3: ASSQGIRNTEAF

V: TRBV27
J: TRBJ1-4
CDR3: ASSSRGSNEKLF

V: TRBV7-9
J: TRBJ1-5
CDR3: ASSYTGGSNQPQH

V: TRBV6-6
J: TRBJ2-2
CDR3: ASRMGLADTGELF

V: TRBV11-2
J: TRBJ2-3
CDR3: ASSLDTQY

V: TRBV11-3
J: TRBJ2-3
CDR3: ASSGRTDTQY

V: TRBV29-1
J: TRBJ2-3
CDR3: STTPGRADTQY

V: TRBV11-2
J: TRBJ2-3
CDR3: ASTAQGIGDTQY

V: TRBV6-5
J: TRBJ2-1
CDR3: ASSYSSGAINEQF

V: TRBV7-9
J: TRBJ1-6
CDR3: ASSLRAGENSPLH

V: TRBV9
J: TRBJ2-3
CDR3: ASSVAGSRTDTQY

V: TRBV28
J: TRBJ1-2
CDR3: ASSRIGTGGGYT

V: TRBV6-6
J: TRBJ1-5
CDR3: ASSWSNQPQH

V: TRBV7-7
J: TRBJ2-5
CDR3: ASSLGGSEGTQY

V: TRBV28
J: TRBJ1-6
CDR3: ASHQSPYNSPLH

V: TRBV6-1
J: TRBJ2-1
CDR3: ASSEVAGYNEQF

V: TRBV30
J: TRBJ1-5
CDR3: AWSFGGNQPQH

V: TRBV7-2
J: TRBJ2-3
CDR3: ASSLHGSDTQY

V: TRBV28
J: TRBJ2-7
CDR3: ASSPGQGLSYEQY

V: TRBV5-6
J: TRBJ2-7
CDR3: ASSFEGRTT

V: TRBV4-3
J: TRBJ1-6
CDR3: ASSQDRQGNSPLH

V: TRBV12-2
J: TRBJ2-2
CDR3: GSTGGSNTGELF

V: TRBV6-5
J: TRBJ2-5
CDR3: ASSTGTSGPETQY

V: TRBV30
J: TRBJ2-7
CDR3: AWRLRGEQY

V: TRBV29-1
J: TRBJ1-5
CDR3: SVGPGAHQPQH

V: TRBV27
J: TRBJ1-4
CDR3: ASSPTPGEKLF

V: TRBV28
J: TRBJ2-7
CDR3: ASSQDTYEQY

V: TRBV18
J: TRBJ1-6
CDR3: ASSRLQENNSPLH

V: TRBV5-6
J: TRBJ2-3
CDR3: ASSLGPSSTDTQY

V: TRBV28
J: TRBJ2-7
CDR3: ASSLLGDYKTLYEQY

V: TRBV5-1
J: TRBJ1-2
CDR3: ASSLIPGSTYGYT

V: TRBV9
J: TRBJ2-1
CDR3: ASSVDSNEQF

V: TRBV4-3
J: TRBJ1-4
CDR3: ASSQNRDRGPNEKLF

V: TRBV9
J: TRBJ1-6
CDR3: ASSSTQGDSPLH

V: TRBV28
J: TRBJ1-6
CDR3: ASSWGQGRNSPLH

V: TRBV6-5
J: TRBJ2-1
CDR3: ASIQFSNNEQF

V: TRBV29-1
J: TRBJ2-7
CDR3: SVGGGAYEQY

V: TRBV11-2
J: TRBJ2-2
CDR3: ASSLMGSNTGELF

V: TRBV5-1
J: TRBJ2-2
CDR3: ASSLAVAGELF

V: TRBV7-6
J: TRBJ2-7
CDR3: ASSEVDYEQY

V: TRBV5-4
J: TRBJ2-3
CDR3: ASSLDSGTEGTDTQY

V: TRBV18
J: TRBJ1-1
CDR3: ASSADGRSTEAF

V: TRBV6-6
J: TRBJ1-4
CDR3: ASSSQGSANEKLF

V: TRBV28
J: TRBJ1-5
CDR3: ASSLWDRANQPQH

V: TRBV28
J: TRBJ2-3
CDR3: ASSTRDRGDTQY